The rows below give T cell receptor beta chains drawn from one sample of a study of cytomegalovirus exposure and HLA in healthy donors. Method: immunoSEQ multiplex PCR; TCRdb's copy keeps in-frame clones and lacks some. The data contain some 190,000 clones, 85% to 90% of them singletons. Sequencing was done on a sample of PBMCs. The receptors derive from a man younger than 40 in good health and CMV-seronegative. The CDR3 runs from the conserved cysteine through the conserved F or W. Each record gives: V gene, D gene, clone size, J gene, CDR3 protein, CDR3 DNA. A D gene is named only where the DNA matches it firmly. The size field is filled for only some rows; it gives once, few, many or a size class.

V: TRBV10-3; D: TRBD1; size: NA; J: TRBJ2-7; CDR3: CAISESIFTGGDEQYF; DNA: TGTGCCATCAGTGAGTCGATATTCACAGGGGGCGACGAGCAGTACTTC
V: TRBV10-2; D: NA; size: NA; J: TRBJ1-2; CDR3: CASSVRRINGYTF; DNA: TGCGCCAGCAGTGTAAGGAGAATCAATGGCTACACCTTC
V: TRBV4-1; D: NA; size: NA; J: TRBJ2-3; CDR3: CASSQAPPGGRRTDTQYF; DNA: TGCGCCAGCAGCCAAGCACCTCCGGGGGGCCGACGCACAGATACGCAGTATTTT
V: TRBV5-1; D: TRBD2; size: NA; J: TRBJ2-3; CDR3: CASSLGLAISTDTQYF; DNA: TGCGCCAGCAGCTTAGGACTAGCGATTAGCACAGATACGCAGTATTTT
V: TRBV9; D: NA; size: NA; J: TRBJ1-3; CDR3: CARARGPSGNTIYF; DNA: TGTGCCCGCGCCAGGGGCCCCTCTGGAAACACCATATATTTT
V: TRBV7-9; D: NA; size: few; J: TRBJ2-3; CDR3: CASSLRGGGGPADTQYF; DNA: TGTGCCAGCAGCTTACGGGGAGGGGGAGGGCCGGCGGATACGCAGTATTTT
V: TRBV6-4; D: TRBD1; size: NA; J: TRBJ1-1; CDR3: CASKRTGRNTEAFF; DNA: TGTGCCAGCAAGAGGACAGGGAGGAACACTGAAGCTTTCTTT
V: TRBV6-6; D: NA; size: NA; J: TRBJ1-4; CDR3: CASSYSAEKLFF; DNA: TGTGCCAGCAGTTACTCGGCTGAAAAACTGTTTTTT
V: TRBV27; D: NA; size: NA; J: TRBJ2-7; CDR3: CASSLSWSGYSYEQYF; DNA: TGTGCCAGCAGTTTATCGTGGAGCGGCTACTCCTACGAGCAGTACTTC
V: TRBV14; D: NA; size: NA; J: TRBJ2-5; CDR3: CASSQKSAQYF; DNA: TGTGCCAGCAGCCAAAAAAGCGCCCAGTACTTC
V: TRBV9; D: NA; size: NA; J: TRBJ2-3; CDR3: CASARFTDTQYF; DNA: TGTGCCAGCGCCCGGTTCACAGATACGCAGTATTTT
V: TRBV19; D: TRBD1; size: NA; J: TRBJ2-5; CDR3: CASSTAGGETQYF; DNA: TGTGCCAGTAGTACCGCAGGGGGAGAGACCCAGTACTTC
V: TRBV5-1; D: NA; size: NA; J: TRBJ1-3; CDR3: CASSLATGENTIYF; DNA: TGCGCCAGCAGCTTGGCTACCGGGGAAAACACCATATATTTT
V: TRBV9; D: NA; size: NA; J: TRBJ2-1; CDR3: CASSGRGRQFF; DNA: TGTGCCAGCAGCGGGAGGGGGCGGCAGTTCTTC
V: TRBV4-2; D: TRBD2; size: NA; J: TRBJ2-1; CDR3: CASSQDLASGRDEQFF; DNA: TGTGCCAGCAGCCAAGATTTGGCTAGCGGGAGAGATGAGCAGTTCTTC
V: TRBV4-1; D: TRBD1; size: once; J: TRBJ2-4; CDR3: CASSQSHRQGHSQYF; DNA: TGCGCCAGCAGCCAGAGCCACAGACAGGGCCACAGTCAGTACTTC
V: TRBV28; D: NA; size: NA; J: TRBJ1-1; CDR3: CASAVRAVAEAFF; DNA: TGTGCCAGCGCCGTCAGGGCGGTCGCTGAAGCTTTCTTT
V: TRBV5-8; D: TRBD2; size: NA; J: TRBJ2-5; CDR3: CASSLWVSGSGYGETQYF; DNA: TGTGCCAGCAGCTTGTGGGTTAGCGGGAGCGGATATGGAGAGACCCAGTACTTC
V: TRBV4-1; D: TRBD1; size: NA; J: TRBJ2-7; CDR3: CASSLMTGSYEQYF; DNA: TGCGCCAGCAGCCTAATGACAGGGTCCTACGAGCAGTACTTC
V: TRBV7-9; D: NA; size: once; J: TRBJ1-1; CDR3: CSSSPAGRPNTEAFF; DNA: TGTTCCAGCAGCCCGGCGGGACGTCCGAACACTGAAGCTTTCTTT
V: TRBV12-5; D: NA; size: NA; J: TRBJ2-2; CDR3: CASGFLSGTGELFF; DNA: TGTGCTAGTGGTTTCCTATCAGGCACCGGGGAGCTGTTTTTT
V: TRBV5-1; D: TRBD2; size: NA; J: TRBJ2-1; CDR3: CASSLSSGSGNEQFF; DNA: TGCGCCAGCAGCTTGAGTAGCGGGAGTGGAAATGAGCAGTTCTTC
V: TRBV18; D: TRBD1; size: NA; J: TRBJ2-7; CDR3: CASSPRDRAYEQYF; DNA: TGTGCCAGCTCACCACGGGACAGGGCCTACGAGCAGTACTTC
V: TRBV5-6; D: TRBD1; size: NA; J: TRBJ2-7; CDR3: CASSLGGGTGIYEQYF; DNA: TGTGCCAGCAGCTTGGGTGGCGGGACAGGTATCTACGAGCAGTACTTC
V: TRBV9; D: TRBD2; size: NA; J: TRBJ2-1; CDR3: CASSVGGGRAGEQFF; DNA: TGTGCCAGCAGCGTAGGGGGCGGGAGGGCTGGTGAGCAGTTCTTC
V: TRBV10-1; D: TRBD2; size: NA; J: TRBJ2-1; CDR3: CASSDSGGAEEQFF; DNA: TGCGCCAGCAGTGATAGCGGGGGGGCGGAGGAGCAGTTCTTC
V: TRBV25-1; D: NA; size: NA; J: TRBJ2-1; CDR3: CASSDLRGSGEQFF; DNA: TGTGCCAGCAGTGACCTCAGGGGTTCCGGGGAGCAGTTCTTC
V: TRBV4-3; D: TRBD2; size: NA; J: TRBJ2-3; CDR3: CASSQDLRGGRGSTDTQYF; DNA: TGCGCCAGCAGCCAAGATTTGCGGGGGGGCCGCGGTAGCACAGATACGCAGTATTTT
V: TRBV19; D: TRBD2; size: NA; J: TRBJ2-1; CDR3: CASRFGGREQQFF; DNA: TGTGCCAGTAGATTCGGCGGGAGAGAACAGCAGTTCTTC
V: TRBV7-9; D: NA; size: NA; J: TRBJ2-7; CDR3: CASTSGTLPYEQYF; DNA: TGTGCCAGCACCAGCGGGACATTGCCTTACGAGCAGTACTTC
V: TRBV5-1; D: NA; size: once; J: TRBJ2-3; CDR3: CASSFHGKTDTQYF; DNA: TGCGCCAGCAGCTTTCACGGGAAGACAGATACGCAGTATTTT
V: TRBV18; D: NA; size: NA; J: TRBJ1-1; CDR3: CASSPRGNTEAFF; DNA: TGTGCCAGCTCACCCCGGGGGAACACTGAAGCTTTCTTT
V: TRBV28; D: NA; size: NA; J: TRBJ2-7; CDR3: CASSPLQGYEQYF; DNA: TGTGCCAGCAGCCCCTTACAGGGTTACGAGCAGTACTTC
V: TRBV19; D: NA; size: NA; J: TRBJ1-1; CDR3: CASSSTPLFNTEAFF; DNA: TGTGCCAGTAGTTCCACCCCACTTTTCAACACTGAAGCTTTCTTT
V: TRBV10-1; D: NA; size: NA; J: TRBJ1-1; CDR3: CASRRQPYTEAFF; DNA: TGCGCCAGCAGGCGGCAGCCCTACACTGAAGCTTTCTTT
V: TRBV6-1; D: NA; size: NA; J: TRBJ2-5; CDR3: CASSWTVSKETQYF; DNA: TGTGCCAGCAGCTGGACAGTATCAAAAGAGACCCAGTACTTC
V: TRBV6-1; D: NA; size: NA; J: TRBJ1-1; CDR3: CASTPDSNTEAFF; DNA: TGTGCCAGCACCCCGGACTCGAACACTGAAGCTTTCTTT
V: TRBV5-5; D: TRBD1; size: once; J: TRBJ2-7; CDR3: CASSLRDRAYEQYF; DNA: TGTGCCAGCAGCTTGCGCGACAGGGCCTACGAGCAGTACTTC
V: TRBV28; D: NA; size: NA; J: TRBJ2-5; CDR3: CASSFATGGETQYF; DNA: TGTGCCAGCAGTTTCGCGACTGGGGGCGAGACCCAGTACTTC
V: TRBV4-2; D: TRBD2; size: few; J: TRBJ2-5; CDR3: CASSQGLAGGVETQYF; DNA: TGTGCCAGCAGCCAGGGACTAGCGGGGGGGGTAGAGACCCAGTACTTC
V: TRBV15; D: NA; size: NA; J: TRBJ2-7; CDR3: CATSRESRADEQYF; DNA: TGTGCCACCAGCAGAGAGTCCAGGGCGGACGAGCAGTACTTC
V: TRBV9; D: TRBD2; size: NA; J: TRBJ2-1; CDR3: CASTLGEGLYNEQFF; DNA: TGTGCCAGCACCCTGGGGGAGGGGCTATACAATGAGCAGTTCTTC
V: TRBV7-7; D: NA; size: NA; J: TRBJ2-1; CDR3: CASSYAETGDNEQFF; DNA: TGTGCTAGCAGCTACGCTGAGACAGGAGATAATGAGCAGTTCTTC
V: TRBV5-1; D: NA; size: NA; J: TRBJ2-5; CDR3: CASSPFGGGETQYF; DNA: TGCGCCAGCAGCCCGTTCGGGGGTGGCGAGACCCAGTACTTC
V: TRBV6-5; D: TRBD1; size: NA; J: TRBJ2-1; CDR3: CASSFYRGVENEQFF; DNA: TGTGCCAGCAGTTTCTACAGGGGGGTCGAGAATGAGCAGTTCTTC
V: TRBV5-1; D: NA; size: NA; J: TRBJ2-2; CDR3: CASSLSAAVTIKGASDTGELFF; DNA: TGCGCCAGCAGCTTGTCGGCGGCGGTTACGATCAAAGGGGCTTCGGACACCGGGGAGCTGTTTTTT
V: TRBV29-1; D: TRBD1; size: NA; J: TRBJ1-1; CDR3: CSVMDRMNIEAFF; DNA: TGCAGCGTTATGGACAGGATGAACATTGAAGCTTTCTTT
V: TRBV9; D: NA; size: NA; J: TRBJ2-5; CDR3: CASSVVPGLGAETQYF; DNA: TGTGCCAGCAGCGTAGTTCCCGGTTTGGGGGCAGAGACCCAGTACTTC
V: TRBV2; D: NA; size: NA; J: TRBJ1-5; CDR3: CASSKNTLAGNQPQHF; DNA: TGTGCCAGCTCGAAAAACACCCTGGCCGGCAATCAGCCCCAGCATTTT
V: TRBV2; D: NA; size: NA; J: TRBJ1-5; CDR3: CASSEMRVGQPQHF; DNA: TGTGCCAGCAGTGAGATGAGGGTCGGGCAGCCCCAGCATTTT